One sample yielded the 19 T cell receptor beta chains listed below, sequenced in a study of vaccination effects on CD4 cells after COVID-19 (dated by TCRdb to 2022 to 2024). To identify antigen-specific CD4+ T cell clonotypes by their expansion, the ViraFEST assay first stimulated PBMC with viral peptide pools and then applied TCR sequencing. After around 11 days of culture, CD4+ T cells were isolated with the EasySep CD4+ T cell isolation kit. Two doses of either the BNT162b2 or the mRNA-1273 mRNA SARS-CoV-2 vaccine were administered to participants. Library creation used the immunoSEQ multiplex PCR assay. TCRdb took this table from immuneACCESS and kept in-frame rearrangements with V and J called. Such tables lack part of the clones; where checked against another copy, unresolved V genes explain under half of the gap, and the rest is unexplained. The sample table shows around 67,000 clones, and over 70% are seen once. The ten top clones hold 1.2% of the sample.

Their antigens remain unidentified. The sequenced sample was CD4+ T cells from PBMCs cultured with HCoV-229E spike peptides, obtained after COVID-19 vaccination. Per the publication, the cell subset or site label means: HCoV-229E spike overlapping peptide pool stimulation. These TCRs come from a human donor who received a COVID-19 vaccine.

CDR3 in amino acids: CASSPGTGTGSNQPQHF. The CDR3 DNA reads as TGTGCCAGCAGTCCGGGGACAGGGACGGGAAGCAATCAGCCCCAGCATTTT. The V gene is TRBV27, the J gene TRBJ1-5; TRBD1 matches 9 bases. The J segment lost 1 base and the V segment lost 5 bases, leaving 9 bases of the junction unmatched. The CDR3 spans 17 residues. Germline assignment: CDR1 MNHEY and CDR2 SMNVEV (reference sequence).

The rearrangement links TRBV27 to TRBJ2-7, with 7 nucleotides matching TRBD2. CDR3 length: 16 residues. After removal of 0 bases from V and 3 bases from J, the junction contained 8 bases not matched to a gene. From germline, CDR1 is MNHEY and CDR2 SMNVEV (reference sequence). DNA for the CDR3: TGTGCCAGCAGTTTATCGGGCGGGGGAAGAGGCTACGAGCAGTACGTC. As protein: CASSLSGGGRGYEQYV.

In this sample, this clone turned up once. The chain employs TRBV5-1 and TRBJ2-6, with unresolved D. This CDR3 region has 16 residues. From germline, CDR1 is SGHRS and CDR2 YFSETQ. Trimming took off 5 bases at V and 0 bases at J, with 12 bases between the two ends. In DNA, the CDR3 is TGCGCCAGCAGTCCCGAAGGACCCTCTGGGGCCAACGTCCTGACTTTC. Translating it yields CASSPEGPSGANVLTF.

The V call is TRBV5-1, the J call TRBJ1-2; D unclear. Trimming took off 0 bases at V and 4 bases at J, with 7 bases between the two ends. The CDR3 has 13 residues. Germline V gives CDR1 SGHRS, CDR2 YFSETQ. CDR3: CASSLDSFYGYTF. In nucleotides, the CDR3 is TGCGCCAGCAGCTTGGACAGCTTCTATGGCTACACCTTC.

The chain has TRBV5-1 and TRBJ2-3, with D possibly called TRBD1 or TRBD2 (5 bases each). Germline values: CDR1 SGHRS, CDR2 YFSETQ. This CDR3 is 16 amino acids long. V gave up 4 bases and J gave up 4 bases, with 19 bases separating them. This CDR3 is CASSNFDGAYSDTQYF. In DNA, the CDR3 is TGCGCCAGCAGCAACTTCGACGGGGCGTATTCAGATACGCAGTATTTT.

V usage is TRBV6-5 and J usage is TRBJ1-4; 8 nucleotides agree with TRBD1. V was pared by 0 bases and J by 8 bases, with 5 bases of the junction left unmatched. The CDR3 contains 15 residues. Per the germline V gene, CDR1 is MNHEY and CDR2 is SVGAGI. This CDR3 is CASSYSTGEEEKLFF. The DNA of the CDR3 is TGTGCCAGCAGTTACTCGACAGGGGAGGAGGAAAAACTGTTTTTT.

The chain employs TRBV6-2 or TRBV6-3 and TRBJ2-3, with D hard to call. The CDR3 runs 13 residues. The V and J ends lost 2 bases and 2 bases respectively, with 5 bases between them. From germline, CDR1 is MNHEY and CDR2 SVGEGT. CDR3 amino acids: CASSYAPTDTQYF. CDR3 nucleotide sequence: TGTGCCAGCAGTTACGCGCCCACAGATACGCAGTATTTT.

The chain carries TRBV2 and TRBJ2-7, with 7 bases that match TRBD1. Germline CDR1 reads SNHLY; CDR2 reads FYNNEI. The CDR3 has 12 amino acids. V was pared by 4 bases and J by 4 bases, with 1 base of the junction left unmatched. The CDR3 loop reads CASSAQGYEQYV. CDR3 sequence (DNA): TGTGCCAGCAGTGCACAGGGGTACGAGCAGTACGTC.

This clone was counted once. In DNA, the CDR3 is TGTGCCAGCAGCCGAAGCCGGGACAGCACAGATACGCAGTATTTT. This gives the protein CASSRSRDSTDTQYF. This chain connects TRBV5-4 to TRBJ2-3, with D perhaps assigned TRBD1 or TRBD2 (5 bases each). The V gene's germline CDR1 is SGHNT and CDR2 YYREEE (reference sequence). The V end was cut by 4 bases, the J end by 0 bases, with 12 bases between. This CDR3 has 15 amino acids.

V is TRBV5-1 and J is TRBJ1-2; 7 bases map to TRBD1. The CDR3 extends over 16 amino acids. Germline CDR1 SGHRS, CDR2 YFSETQ. V shed 2 bases, J shed 1 base, and the junction held 8 bases outside the gene matches. CDR3 residues: CASSFEMGQNNYGYTF. Here the CDR3 DNA reads TGCGCCAGCAGCTTTGAGATGGGACAGAATAACTATGGCTACACCTTC.

A single count supports this clone. The chain joins TRBV14 to TRBJ1-1, with unresolved D. Per germline, CDR1 SGHDN and CDR2 FVKESK. Trimming stripped 1 base from V and 2 bases from J, with 5 bases between. This CDR3 spans 13 amino acids. CDR3 nucleotides: TGTGCCAGCAGCCAAGGTGGTAACACTGAAGCTTTCTTT. Its translation: CASSQGGNTEAFF.

CDR3 nucleotides: TGTGCCAGCAGTGACAGGGCTGGAAACACCATATATTTT. It encodes CASSDRAGNTIYF. The chain combines TRBV6-6 with TRBJ1-3, with 7 bases aligning to TRBD1. The junction had 0 bases not matched to a gene; V was cut back by 5 bases and J by 2 bases. Germline lookup yields CDR1 MNHNY and CDR2 SVGAGI (reference sequence). The CDR3 is made up of 13 amino acids.

The chain combines TRBV23-1 with TRBJ1-6; D gene unclear. TRBV23-1 is placed among ORFs of uncertain function. The CDR3 runs to 10 residues. Trimming left V 9 bases short and J 10 bases short, with 7 bases between. CDR3 sequence (DNA): TGCGCCAGTAGCCAATCACCCCTCCACTTT. Amino acids: CASSQSPLHF.

V usage is TRBV18 and J usage is TRBJ2-1; 8 nucleotides match TRBD1. The CDR3 is 17 residues long. J was trimmed by 4 bases and V by 1 base; bases with no gene match: 9. Germline CDR1 reads KGHSH; CDR2 reads LQKENI. CDR3 DNA: TGTGCCAGCTCACCACAGAGCAGGACAGGGATTTACAATGAGCAGTTCTTC. Amino acids: CASSPQSRTGIYNEQFF.

This clone counts as medium-sized. The V and J genes are TRBV5-1 and TRBJ2-5; D is undetermined. The length of the CDR3 is 14 residues. CDR1 and CDR2 from the germline V gene are SGHRS and YFSETQ. V dropped 0 bases and J dropped 0 bases, with 6 bases sitting between them. The CDR3 here is CASSLADHQETQYF. The CDR3 DNA is TGCGCCAGCAGCTTGGCCGACCACCAAGAGACCCAGTACTTC.

As to this clone: Other DNA sequences in this sample translate to the same CDR3. The chain joins TRBV24-1 to TRBJ1-3; unclear D gene. CDR1 and CDR2 from the germline V gene are KGHDR and SFDVKD. This CDR3 spans 15 amino acids. Trimming pared 3 bases from V and 0 bases from J, leaving 8 bases between. The CDR3 loop is CATSDPRGSGNTIYF. The CDR3, as DNA: TGTGCCACCAGTGATCCCCGGGGCTCTGGAAACACCATATATTTT.

This clone was picked up one time. The chain joins TRBV30 to TRBJ1-1; 7 positions agree with TRBD1. The CDR3 is made up of 13 amino acids. J was trimmed by 6 bases and V by 3 bases; bases with no gene match: 7. Germline CDR1 reads GTSNPN; CDR2 reads SVGIG (reference sequence). CDR3 sequence: CAWSRQGRSEAFF. The CDR3 DNA is TGTGCCTGGAGCCGACAGGGTCGGTCTGAAGCTTTCTTT.

The chain combines TRBV6-9 with TRBJ2-7; D not resolved. The CDR3 has 13 residues. CDR1 and CDR2 (germline): MNHGY, SVAAGI. Trimming cost V 4 bases and J 3 bases, with 10 bases left between them. The CDR3 coding sequence is TGTGCCAGCAGTTCCCTCCAGATCTACGAGCAGTACGTC. Translated: CASSSLQIYEQYV.

V usage is TRBV6-5 and J usage is TRBJ2-5; TRBD1 matches at 8 bases. This CDR3 has 16 amino acids. Trimming took 2 bases from V and 5 from J; bases not matched to a gene: 10. CDR1 and CDR2 from the germline V gene are MNHEY and SVGAGI. The CDR3 loop reads CASSYPKQGVGETQYF. The CDR3 DNA reads as TGTGCCAGCAGTTACCCCAAACAGGGGGTAGGGGAGACCCAGTACTTC.